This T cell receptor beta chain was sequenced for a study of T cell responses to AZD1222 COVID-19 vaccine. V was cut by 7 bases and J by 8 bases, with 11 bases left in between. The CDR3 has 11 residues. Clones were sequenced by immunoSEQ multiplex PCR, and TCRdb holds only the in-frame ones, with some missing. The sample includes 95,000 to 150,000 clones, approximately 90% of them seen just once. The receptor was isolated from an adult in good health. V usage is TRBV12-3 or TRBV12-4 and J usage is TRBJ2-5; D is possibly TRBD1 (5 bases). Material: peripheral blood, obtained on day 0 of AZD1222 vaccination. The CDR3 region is CASTWGGTQYF. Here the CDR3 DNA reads TGTGCCAGCACCTGGGGCGGTACCCAGTACTTC.